This TCR beta chain was captured in a study of shared clonotypes between healthy human individuals. As for the study in general: Sampling drew on donors who were a couple of women and three men aged 18 to 49. Overall study findings and caveats: In a few donors, approximately 5% of naive CD4 clonotypes appeared in common. It was expected that sequencing depth would affect clonotype sharing among donors. The diversity represented, both genetic and in exposure history, was limited by few donors.

The CDR3 sequence is 17 residues long. CDR1 MGHRA and CDR2 YSYEKL come from the germline V gene. Trimming removed 1 base from V and 4 bases from J, with 17 bases in between. In the case of this clone: Its specificity is unknown.

Measured with immunoSEQ multiplex PCR; TCRdb has only the in-frame clones, and not every one. This table has roughly 2 million clones, about 95% appearing once. The specimen sequenced was naive CD4+ T cells sorted from blood. Described subset: CD45RA+ positively selected. This TCR was sampled from a man younger than 35 in good health. V is TRBV4-1 and J is TRBJ2-4; TRBD2 is a possible D gene (6 bases). In DNA, the CDR3 is TGCGCCAGCAGCCAAGTATCGGTAGCCGGACTAAAAAACATTCAGTACTTC. This sequence encodes CASSQVSVAGLKNIQYF.